The rows below give T cell receptor beta chains drawn from one sample of a study of blood T cells in healthy people across ages. TCRdb re-analysed the 5' RACE reads in MiXCR, keeping a single row per CDR3 protein. Counted here are under 700,000 distinct CDR3 sequences, nearly 25% occurring once; the ten biggest clones make up approximately 8.7%. The same data also contributed to another study, on T cells of mothers and their children.

Sequencing was done on a sample of blood. Source of these receptors: a boy younger than 18 in good health. CDR3s include the opening cysteine and the closing phenylalanine or tryptophan. A D gene is named only where the DNA matches it firmly. Size is stated for part of the rows, as once, few or many counts, or as a class when the clone is expanded.

j_call	cdr3_length	v_call	clone_size	d_call	cdr3_nt	cdr3_aa
TRBJ1-2	14	TRBV19	.	.	TGTGCCAGTAGTATCGGGGGATCTAACTATGGCTACACCTTC	CASSIGGSNYGYTF
TRBJ2-7	15	TRBV29-1	once	TRBD2	TGCAGCGTTGGGGTAAGCGGGAGGGCCCTCTACGAGCAGTACTTC	CSVGVSGRALYEQYF
TRBJ2-1	16	TRBV9	.	TRBD2	TGTGCCAGCAGCGGGCTAGCGGGGGGGCTTCTCAATGAGCAGTTCTTC	CASSGLAGGLLNEQFF
TRBJ1-2	15	TRBV7-2	few	TRBD1	TGTGCCAGCGGCTTAGGACAGGCCTCTAACTATGGCTACACCTTC	CASGLGQASNYGYTF
TRBJ1-4	15	TRBV28	.	TRBD1	TGTGCCAGCAGTACCACGGGACAGGGCCTAGGAAAACTGTTTTTT	CASSTTGQGLGKLFF
TRBJ2-2	13	TRBV9	few	.	TGTGCCAGCAGCGAAAGGTTTCCCGGGGAGCTGTTTTTT	CASSERFPGELFF
TRBJ1-2	13	TRBV12-3/TRBV12-4	.	TRBD1	TGTGCCAGCAGGCCCGGGACAGGGAAGGGCTACACCTTC	CASRPGTGKGYTF
TRBJ1-6	13	TRBV15	.	.	TGTGCCACCAGCAGAGATTCTAATTCACCCCTCCACTTT	CATSRDSNSPLHF
TRBJ1-5	13	TRBV7-2	.	.	TGTGCCAGCAGCCTTCACAGAGATCAGCCCCAGCATTTT	CASSLHRDQPQHF
TRBJ2-1	15	TRBV4-2	.	TRBD2	TGTGCCAGCAGACTAGCGGGGAGCTCCTACAATGAGCAGTTCTTC	CASRLAGSSYNEQFF
TRBJ1-1	12	TRBV30	.	.	TGTGCCTGGAGTGTCGTAAACACTGAAGCTTTCTTT	CAWSVVNTEAFF
TRBJ1-2	13	TRBV28	.	.	TGTGCCAGCAGTTTGGCAGGGACCTATGGCTACACCTTC	CASSLAGTYGYTF
TRBJ2-4	14	TRBV5-4	.	.	TGTGCCAGCAGCGACCAGGGAATTGAGGACATTCAGTACTTC	CASSDQGIEDIQYF
TRBJ2-7	15	TRBV7-2	.	.	TGTGCCAGCAGCCCGTACACGGGGGGCACCTACGAGCAGTACTTC	CASSPYTGGTYEQYF
TRBJ2-7	17	TRBV27	many	.	TGTGCCAGCAGTTTATGGGGAGTCGGCAAAGCCTCCTACGAGCAGTACTTC	CASSLWGVGKASYEQYF
TRBJ2-3	15	TRBV29-1	few	.	TGCAGCGTTGCCCTAGGGACGGTTAGCACAGATGCGCAGTATTTT	CSVALGTVSTDAQYF
TRBJ1-5	17	TRBV7-2	.	.	TGTGCCAGCAGCCCCGGTTCGATAATCGGGCAAAGTCAGCCCCAGCATTTT	CASSPGSIIGQSQPQHF
TRBJ1-2	12	TRBV27	.	.	TGTGCCAGCAGTACTAGGGAGGGAGGCTACACCTTC	CASSTREGGYTF
TRBJ1-1	11	TRBV20-1	few	.	TGCAGTGCTAGTCAGACGATTGAAGCTTTCTTT	CSASQTIEAFF
TRBJ2-5	14	TRBV7-3	.	TRBD2	TGTGCCAGCAGCCCATTGGGACTAAAGGGGACCCAGTACTTC	CASSPLGLKGTQYF